This TCR beta chain was obtained from a study of beta chain features in type 1 diabetes. Study information: All samples yielded roughly 100,000,000 examined sorted cells. Study conclusions and caveats: Shorter templates might be favored by PCR, equally in patients and controls. A definitive answer on HLA type influencing TCRB rearrangement was not reached here. In every one of the four CD4+ subsets, TCRB CDR3s were moderately but significantly shorter in Type 1 diabetes patients.

As every portion of the isolated RNA was reverse transcribed, the sequencing read expressed TCRB transcripts. Profiled with immunoSEQ multiplex PCR; TCRdb holds only in-frame clones, not every one. The repertoire holds roughly 280,000 clones, with less than 30% as singletons. This CDR3 contains 14 residues. The germline V gene encodes CDR1 SGHRS and CDR2 YFSETQ. Between the trimmed V and J ends, which lost 5 bases and 1 base, there was a span of 12 bases. Each population that was sorted was more than 95% pure. This clone showed up just a few times. The target antigen is unknown. The receptor was derived from a woman under 40 with type 1 diabetes. Sequenced material: naive CD4+ T cells from blood. The rearrangement uses TRBV5-1 and TRBJ1-1; a weak D match, TRBD1 (5 bases). The CDR3: CASRRDGANTEAFF. CDR3 in DNA: TGCGCCAGCAGGCGGGACGGAGCGAACACTGAAGCTTTCTTT.